This T cell receptor (beta chain) was profiled in a study of early T cells in non-severe SARS-CoV-2 infection. Study at large: Unsorted whole-blood RNA was sequenced in bulk, leaving chains unpaired.

The study's findings and limits: The matching step, a VDJdb search, favored anti-spike CD8 responses and missed private and CD4 specificities.

This clonotype was recorded a few times. Its target is not known. As part of library construction, unique molecular identifiers were attached to individual cDNA molecules. TCRdb re-called the 5' RACE reads with MiXCR, one entry per CDR3 protein. The top ten clones hold over 2% of a sample with almost 85,000 distinct CDR3 sequences, around 10% of them seen once. The TCR originated in an adult who was a healthcare worker with PCR-confirmed SARS-CoV-2 infection or an uninfected control (not recorded which). The sequencing sample was made of whole blood.

The DNA for the CDR3 is TGCGCCAGCAGCTTCCAGGCCTCTGGGGCCAACGTCCTGACTTTC. Protein: CASSFQASGANVLTF. The chain combines TRBV5-1 with TRBJ2-6; D ambiguous. The ends were cut back, 2 bases at V and 0 bases at J, with 6 bases in the middle. This CDR3 is built from 15 residues. Germline CDR1 is SGHRS and CDR2 is YFSETQ.